These T cell receptor beta chains were read from a single sample in a study of blood T cells in healthy people across ages. TCRdb fed the 5' RACE reads into MiXCR, producing one record per CDR3 protein. This table has some 880,000 distinct CDR3 sequences, 30% to 45% appearing once. Sequencing was performed on blood. The receptors were sampled from a man in his late teens or twenties in good health. CDR3s include the opening cysteine and the closing phenylalanine or tryptophan. The D gene is left open where the match is weak. Part of the rows lack a size; the others show once, few, many or a class for expanded clones.

TRBJ1-1,TRBV15,NA,NA,TGTGCCACCAGCAGGCAGGAACCGAACACTGAAGCTTTCTTT,CATSRQEPNTEAFF
TRBJ2-3,TRBV7-8,few,TRBD2,TGTGCCAGCAGCCCCTCGCATCGAGTAGCGGGGAACACAGATACGCAGTATTTT,CASSPSHRVAGNTDTQYF
TRBJ1-2,TRBV7-2,NA,NA,TGTGCCGGCAGCTTAGGGGGGATAGACAGCTACACCTTC,CAGSLGGIDSYTF
TRBJ2-3,TRBV27,many,NA,TGTGCCAGCAGTTTAACGGCCGGATCTAGCACAGATACGCAGTATTTT,CASSLTAGSSTDTQYF
TRBJ2-5,TRBV4-1,few,TRBD1,TGCGCCAGCAGCCGAGTACAGGGGGAAGAGACCCAGTACTTC,CASSRVQGEETQYF
TRBJ2-5,TRBV12-3/TRBV12-4,few,NA,TGTGCCGGCAGAGTCCAAGCGACCCAGTACTTC,CAGRVQATQYF
TRBJ2-6,TRBV5-5,few,NA,TGTGCCAGCAGCGACGGTGGTATGAGGACTGGGGCCAACGTCCTGACTTTC,CASSDGGMRTGANVLTF
TRBJ2-2,TRBV27,NA,NA,TGTGCCAGCAATTGGGCGGGGAACACCGGGGAGCTGTTTTTT,CASNWAGNTGELFF
TRBJ2-5,TRBV20-1,few,NA,TGCAGTGCTAGAGGCACGACAGCAGTGGAGACCCAGTACTTC,CSARGTTAVETQYF
TRBJ2-3,TRBV12-3/TRBV12-4,NA,NA,TGTGCCAGCAGTTTAGGGGTGAGAGCAGATGTGCAGTATTTC,CASSLGVRADVQYF
TRBJ2-7,TRBV20-1,many,NA,TGCAGTGCTACTGAGCCGAGCTCCTACGAGCAGTACTTC,CSATEPSSYEQYF
TRBJ2-1,TRBV20-1,many,NA,TGCAGTGCTAGGGGGGTTTCGGGGGACCAATCGAATGAACAGTTCTTC,CSARGVSGDQSNEQFF
TRBJ2-7,TRBV15,NA,NA,TGTGCCACCAGCAGAGATTTGTTATACGAGCAGTACTTC,CATSRDLLYEQYF
TRBJ2-7,TRBV10-3,NA,NA,TGTGCCACCTCTTCTACAGAATACGAGCAGTACTTC,CATSSTEYEQYF
TRBJ1-2,TRBV2,few,NA,TGTGCCAGCAGTGGAGGCGAAAACTATGGCTACACCTTC,CASSGGENYGYTF
TRBJ1-2,TRBV12-3/TRBV12-4,NA,TRBD1,TGTGCCAGCAGTTTGACAGGGGGCCAGGGCTACACCTTC,CASSLTGGQGYTF
TRBJ1-2,TRBV6-1,NA,NA,TGTGCCAGCAGTGACGGCAGAGGGGCCAATTATGGCTACACCTTC,CASSDGRGANYGYTF
TRBJ2-1,TRBV5-1,NA,TRBD2,TGCGCCAGCAGCGTGGAACTAGCGGACAATGAGCAGTTCTTC,CASSVELADNEQFF
TRBJ2-1,TRBV10-3,few,TRBD2,TGTGCCATCAGTGAGTCGTGGGACGGGGGGGCTGGGAATGAGCAGTTCTTC,CAISESWDGGAGNEQFF
TRBJ1-2,TRBV7-2,few,NA,TGTGCCAGCTGGGACCTAGCAGGGGACGAGTTCCACTATGGCTACACCTTC,CASWDLAGDEFHYGYTF
TRBJ1-4,TRBV13,few,NA,TGTGCCAGCAGCTTAGCCAGGGCTAATGAAAAACTGTTTTTT,CASSLARANEKLFF
TRBJ2-5,TRBV20-1,NA,TRBD1,TGCAGTGCTAGAAGGGGGCGAGAGACCCAGTACTTC,CSARRGRETQYF
TRBJ2-7,TRBV7-2,NA,TRBD1,TGTGCCAGCAGCTTAGTACAGGGGAACACCTACGAGCAGTACTTC,CASSLVQGNTYEQYF
TRBJ1-1,TRBV6-6,once,NA,TGTGCCAGCAGGCAGGTCGTGAACACTGAAGCTTTCTTT,CASRQVVNTEAFF
TRBJ2-7,TRBV2,many,NA,TGTGCCAGCAGTGATCTTAGCGGCTCCTACGAGCAGTACTTC,CASSDLSGSYEQYF
TRBJ2-5,TRBV10-3,NA,TRBD1,TGTGCCATCAGGACAGGGGGACCCGAACAAGAGACCCAGTACTTC,CAIRTGGPEQETQYF
TRBJ1-4,TRBV7-9,NA,NA,TGTGCCAGCAGCTCGAACAGGGTAGCGGTCGAAAAACTGTTTTTT,CASSSNRVAVEKLFF
TRBJ2-7,TRBV21-1,NA,NA,TGTGCCAGCAGCCCCCCAGGGACAACCCATAGCTCCTACGAGCAGTACTTC,CASSPPGTTHSSYEQYF
TRBJ1-6,TRBV12-3/TRBV12-4,once,NA,TGTGCCAGCAGTTTGGAGGGTTCTCTTAGTTCACCCCTCCACTTT,CASSLEGSLSSPLHF
TRBJ1-1,TRBV29-1,NA,NA,TGCAGCGTTGAGGGCAGGTCTGAAGCTTTCTTT,CSVEGRSEAFF
TRBJ2-1,TRBV3-1,NA,NA,TGTGCCAGCAGCCTCCCCGGGACCAGCTACAATGAGCAGTTCTTC,CASSLPGTSYNEQFF
TRBJ2-3,TRBV4-2,NA,TRBD1,TGTGCCAGCAGCCACGAACAGGGGTCAGATACGCAGTATTTT,CASSHEQGSDTQYF
TRBJ1-5,TRBV10-2,many,NA,TGCGCCAGCAGGGAGAGTAATCAGCCCCAGCATTTT,CASRESNQPQHF
TRBJ2-7,TRBV4-2,once,TRBD2,TGTGCCAGCAGCCAAGAGGGGGACGGGGACTACGGGCAGTACTTC,CASSQEGDGDYGQYF
TRBJ2-5,TRBV30,NA,NA,TGTGCCTGGAGTTCCGGGGGCTGGATGGAGACCCAGTACTTC,CAWSSGGWMETQYF
TRBJ2-7,TRBV28,NA,NA,TGTGCCAGCAGTTTACTAGCGTCTTTGACAGGCATCCACGAGCAGTACTTC,CASSLLASLTGIHEQYF
TRBJ2-3,TRBV6-4,NA,NA,TGTGCCAGCAGTGACTCCATCTACACAGATACGCAGTATTTT,CASSDSIYTDTQYF
TRBJ2-1,TRBV2,NA,TRBD2,TGTGCCAGCAGTGCTCCGGGGCTGGGACTAGCTTATGAGCAGTTCTTC,CASSAPGLGLAYEQFF
TRBJ1-1,TRBV14,NA,TRBD1,TGTACCAGCAGCCAAGGGACAGGGATCGCTGAAGCTTTCTTT,CTSSQGTGIAEAFF
TRBJ1-1,TRBV12-3/TRBV12-4,NA,TRBD1,TGTGCCAGCAGTAAAGGGGGCGCGGGCACTGAAGCTTTCTTT,CASSKGGAGTEAFF
TRBJ1-4,TRBV28,few,NA,TGTGCCAGCAGTCCCCCCCCAGGTCCGAAACTGTTTTTT,CASSPPPGPKLFF